This TCR beta chain was recovered during a study of T-cell reconstitution after alpha-beta-depleted transplantation in children. Study outcomes and limitations: Diversity and T-cell counts at one year after transplant derived mostly from new T cells.

Trimming removed 4 bases at V and 8 bases at J, with 20 bases between. The V gene's germline CDR1 is MNHNS and CDR2 SASEGT. The CDR3 extends over 16 amino acids. This clonotype was found a few times. The antigen is not known. Construction of the TCRbeta library involved unique molecular identifiers. TCRdb re-called the PCR reads with MiXCR, one entry per CDR3 protein. The data hold 540,000 or so distinct CDR3 sequences, with around 23% observed a single time. The sample was PBMCs, mostly from graft donor cells, taken 360 days after TCRalphabeta/CD19-depleted stem cell transplant. The clonotype was recovered from a boy in the first two years of life who had a stem cell transplant for acute myeloid leukemia, so the T cells may come from the graft donor. The J gene is TRBJ2-2, the V gene TRBV6-1, with D perhaps TRBD2 (6 bases). CDR3 DNA sequence: TGTGCCAGCAGTGGCTTACTAGGGGCGGGATCGGGGGAGCTGTTTTTT. Its translation: CASSGLLGAGSGELFF.